The TCR beta chain described here comes from a study of blood T cell repertoires in COVID-19. About the study: The United States, Italy and Spain were the sources of the acute and convalescent COVID-19 samples.

CDR1 is MNHEY and CDR2 is SVGEGT in the germline V gene. The CDR3 runs 14 residues. The germline V and J ends were trimmed by 2 bases and 3 bases, with 8 bases remaining between them. Sequencing was performed with immunoSEQ multiplex PCR; in TCRdb, only in-frame clones are kept and a portion is missing. The sample records some 150,000 clones, around 90% being singletons. The sequencing input was peripheral blood. The chain has TRBV6-2 or TRBV6-3 and TRBJ1-5; D gene uncertain. The receptor comes from a woman in her fifties or sixties with acute or convalescent COVID-19. CDR3 in DNA: TGTGCCAGCAGTTACCCACACGACAATCAGCCCCAGCATTTT. Protein: CASSYPHDNQPQHF.